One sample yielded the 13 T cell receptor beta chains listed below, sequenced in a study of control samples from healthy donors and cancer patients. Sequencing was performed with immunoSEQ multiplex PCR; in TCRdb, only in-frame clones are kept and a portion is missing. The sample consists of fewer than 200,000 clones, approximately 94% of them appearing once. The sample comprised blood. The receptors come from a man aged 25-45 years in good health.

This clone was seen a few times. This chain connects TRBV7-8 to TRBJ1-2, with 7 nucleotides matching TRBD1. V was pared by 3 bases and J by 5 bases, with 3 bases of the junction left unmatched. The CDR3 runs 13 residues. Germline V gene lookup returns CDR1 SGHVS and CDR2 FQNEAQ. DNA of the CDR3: TGTGCCAGCAGCTTGCAGGGGGATTATGGCTACACCTTC. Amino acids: CASSLQGDYGYTF.

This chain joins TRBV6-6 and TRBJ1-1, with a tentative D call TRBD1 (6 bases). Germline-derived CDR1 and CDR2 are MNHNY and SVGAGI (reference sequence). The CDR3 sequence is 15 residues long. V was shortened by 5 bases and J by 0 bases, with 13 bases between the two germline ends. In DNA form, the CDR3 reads TGTGCCAGCAGTCCGGGACAAACCATGAACACTGAAGCTTTCTTT. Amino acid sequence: CASSPGQTMNTEAFF.

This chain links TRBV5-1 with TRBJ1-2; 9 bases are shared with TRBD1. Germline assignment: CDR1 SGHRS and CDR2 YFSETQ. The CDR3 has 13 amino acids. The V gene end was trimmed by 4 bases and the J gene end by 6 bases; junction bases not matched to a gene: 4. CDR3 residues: CASSPDRGNGYTF. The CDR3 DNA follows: TGCGCCAGCAGCCCTGACAGGGGGAATGGCTACACCTTC.

The CDR3 region has the DNA TGTGCCAGCAGCGTAGCTGGGGGGGACCAGCCCCAGCATTTT. It yields the protein CASSVAGGDQPQHF. The chain is built from TRBV9 and TRBJ1-5; weak D call: TRBD1 (5 bases). Germline loops: CDR1 SGDLS, CDR2 YYNGEE. This CDR3 is 14 amino acids long. Trimming took off 0 bases at V and 7 bases at J, with 11 bases between the two ends.

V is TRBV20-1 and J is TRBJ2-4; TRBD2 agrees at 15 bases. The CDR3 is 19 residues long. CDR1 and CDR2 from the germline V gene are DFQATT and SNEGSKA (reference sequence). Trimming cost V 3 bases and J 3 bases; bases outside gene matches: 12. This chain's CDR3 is CSASSLGLAGGLGKNIQYF. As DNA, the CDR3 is TGCAGTGCTAGTTCTTTAGGACTAGCGGGGGGGTTGGGCAAAAACATTCAGTACTTC.

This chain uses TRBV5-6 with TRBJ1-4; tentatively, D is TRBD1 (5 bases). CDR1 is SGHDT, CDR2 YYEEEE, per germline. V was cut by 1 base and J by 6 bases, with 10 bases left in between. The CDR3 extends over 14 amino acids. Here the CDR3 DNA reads TGTGCCAGCAGCTTGCCGGGACGGGATGAAAAACTGTTTTTT. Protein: CASSLPGRDEKLFF.

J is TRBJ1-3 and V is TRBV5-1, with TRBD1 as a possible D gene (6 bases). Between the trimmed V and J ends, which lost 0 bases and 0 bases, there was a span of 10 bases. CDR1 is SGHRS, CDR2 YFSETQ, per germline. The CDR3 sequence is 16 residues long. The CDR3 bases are TGCGCCAGCAGCTTGGGAACAGGGCCCTCTGGAAACACCATATATTTT. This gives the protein CASSLGTGPSGNTIYF.

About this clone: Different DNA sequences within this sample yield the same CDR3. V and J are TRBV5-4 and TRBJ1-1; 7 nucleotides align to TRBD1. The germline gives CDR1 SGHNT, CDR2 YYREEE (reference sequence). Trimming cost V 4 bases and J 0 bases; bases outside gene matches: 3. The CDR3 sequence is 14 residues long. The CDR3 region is CASSPGQMNTEAFF. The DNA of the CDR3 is TGTGCCAGCAGCCCGGGACAGATGAACACTGAAGCTTTCTTT.

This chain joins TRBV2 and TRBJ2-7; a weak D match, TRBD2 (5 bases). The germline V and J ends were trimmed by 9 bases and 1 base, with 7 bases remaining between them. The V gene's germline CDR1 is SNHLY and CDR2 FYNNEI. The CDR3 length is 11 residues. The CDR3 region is CARGDSYEQYF. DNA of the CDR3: TGTGCCAGGGGAGATTCCTACGAGCAGTACTTC.

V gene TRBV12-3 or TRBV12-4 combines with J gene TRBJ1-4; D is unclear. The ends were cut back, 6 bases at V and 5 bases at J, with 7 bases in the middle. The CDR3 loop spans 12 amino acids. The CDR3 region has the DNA TGTGCCAGCAGAAGTAGGAATGAAAAACTGTTTTTT. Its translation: CASRSRNEKLFF.

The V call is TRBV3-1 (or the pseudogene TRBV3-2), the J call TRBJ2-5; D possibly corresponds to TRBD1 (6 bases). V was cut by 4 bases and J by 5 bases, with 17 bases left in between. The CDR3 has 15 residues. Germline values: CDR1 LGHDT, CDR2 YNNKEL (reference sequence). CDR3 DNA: TGTGCCAGCAGCCCCGAGGGGCAGGGGCGGGAGACCCAGTACTTC. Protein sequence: CASSPEGQGRETQYF.

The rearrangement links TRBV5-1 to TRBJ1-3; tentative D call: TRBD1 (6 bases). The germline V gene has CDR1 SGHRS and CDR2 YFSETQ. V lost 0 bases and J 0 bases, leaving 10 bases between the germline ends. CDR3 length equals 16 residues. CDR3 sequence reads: CASSLDRESSGNTIYF. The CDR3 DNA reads TGCGCCAGCAGCTTGGACAGGGAGTCCTCTGGAAACACCATATATTTT. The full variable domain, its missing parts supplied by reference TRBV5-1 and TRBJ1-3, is KAGVTQTPRYLIKTRGQQVTLSCSPISGHRSVSWYQQTPGQGLQFLFEYFSETQRNKGNFPGRFSGRQFSNSRSEMNVSTLELGDSALYLCASSLDRESSGNTIYFGEGSWLTVV.

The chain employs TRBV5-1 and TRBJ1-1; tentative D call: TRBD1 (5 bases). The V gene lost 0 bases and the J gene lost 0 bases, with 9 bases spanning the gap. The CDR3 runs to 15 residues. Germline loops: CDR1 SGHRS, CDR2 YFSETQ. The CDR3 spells CASSLDGHLNTEAFF. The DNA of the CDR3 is TGCGCCAGCAGCTTGGACGGACACCTGAACACTGAAGCTTTCTTT.